This record concerns one T cell receptor beta chain sequence. Its antigen has not been determined. Within one base of it there is no much larger clone, and no base qualities were kept. During the collection period, no infections or other immune events were recorded for the healthy donors. Healthy-donor blood repertoires served as a training cohort to calibrate time-dependent variance in a beta-binomial model of T-cell clone differential abundance. The training cohort included approximately ten healthy donors, of whom 3 were female and 7 were male. The donors were between roughly 25 and 64 years old, with an average age of approximately 46 years. Whole blood from each healthy donor was obtained from a commercial supplier and was collected at three time points two to three weeks apart. For immunosequencing, genomic DNA was extracted from whole blood that had not been sorted. This sample is part of a study of identifying expanded T cells in peripheral blood (dated by TCRdb to between 2018 and 2020). Study-level background: Four technical replicates, made by sequencing separate aliquots from the same pool of genomic DNA, were compared pairwise.

The germline V end is reduced by 3 bases and the J end by 9 bases; junction bases left unmatched: 1. CDR3 length: 12 amino acids, cysteine to phenylalanine. Just the 36-base CDR3 DNA is kept, in frame starting at base 1. As encoded in the germline V gene, CDR1 is SNHLY while CDR2 is FYNNEI. TCRbeta CDR3 regions were profiled by bias-controlled multiplex PCR amplification of genomic DNA with the immunoSEQ Assay. Regarding the original processing steps: The absolute abundance of each unique TCRbeta CDR3 region was quantified after sequences were collapsed and filtered. Differential abundance was assessed using a binomial (Fisher-equivalent) model and a beta-binomial model in which time-dependent variance fitted from healthy donors was added. Clones with fewer than 5 combined templates were excluded, and clones with Benjamini-Hochberg FDR below 0.01 were called differentially abundant. In the beta-binomial model, variance was expressed as a function of the total template count across the two samples, in the form v = (b*log(k)+a)^2. Imported from immuneACCESS, the table was reduced by TCRdb to in-frame sequences with V and J called. These copies leave out some clones; in studies compared against another copy, an unresolved V gene accounts for under half, and the cause of the remainder is not known. D and trimming come from the DNA, and the V and J calls and clone size come from that table. In this sample the table shows about 78,000 clones, about 88% of which occur a single time. The ten most abundant clones make up roughly 20% of the sample.

Broad study findings and their caveats: Across all healthy donors, variance in clone template counts between approximately two-week samples was found to increase significantly with total template count. The authors expected biological variance in healthy repertoires might increase further over much longer intervals such as months to years. Between technical replicates the binomial model flagged about 1.1 differentially abundant clones, whereas over about two weeks the binomial model flagged about 15 and over roughly four weeks around 18. Both the number of clones called differentially abundant and the false-positive rate were significantly reduced by the beta-binomial model across all healthy-donor time intervals.

The TCR sequence derives from a person between 18 and 75 years old in good health. The chain links TRBV2 with TRBJ2-4; 8 middle bases align to TRBD1. The source material was blood. CDR3 region: CASSDRGRIQYF. The DNA sequence is TGTGCCAGCAGTGACAGGGGGCGCATTCAGTACTTC.